The sequence of this T cell receptor beta chain was determined in a study of T cells in placental villitis. About the investigation overall: The study compared placental TCR-beta repertoires across villitis of unknown etiology, gestational-age-matched unaffected controls, and infectious villitis to test an allograft-versus-infection hypothesis.

Approximately ten placentae carried a pathological diagnosis of high-grade villitis of unknown etiology, selected using the Amsterdam Criteria. Compared with the control and infectious villitis groups, mothers with villitis of unknown etiology had significantly greater gravidity and parity and more prior miscarriages. After delivery, placentae were collected and subjected to gross and histological evaluation prior to the selection of archival tissue. Five 10-micron scrolls were cut from each FFPE block, and DNA was isolated using the AllPrep DNA/RNA FFPE Tissue kit. DNA concentration and purity were evaluated by NanoDrop, whereas RNA quality was assessed on a Bioanalyzer. V gives up 2 bases and J gives up 2 bases, and the segment between their germline ends measures 10 bases. In the germline V gene (reference sequence), CDR1 corresponds to LNHDA and CDR2 to SQIVND. Spanning cysteine to phenylalanine, the CDR3 consists of 14 amino acids. Only the CDR3 DNA is retained, 42 bases long and in frame from the first base.

Of note for this clone: The clone's antigen remains unknown. Base qualities are not recorded, but no much larger clone differs from it by a single base.

Study-level results and caveats: Clonality was higher in villitis of unknown etiology placentae than in controls (median approximately 0.052 versus 0.0054, p=0.0025), which points to clonal expansion. Because the paraffin blocks included small amounts of decidua, some of the captured T cells, particularly in controls, may have been decidual rather than villous infiltrates. In villitis of unknown etiology, the expanded clones were largely private to each individual placenta, suggesting that there was no single initiating antigen. Bulk tissue sequencing could not distinguish helper, regulatory or cytotoxic T cells, nor maternal versus fetal T cells, and excluded gamma-delta receptors. Higher CMV-specific clone frequencies were found in infectious CMV cases than in villitis of unknown etiology (about 0.01 vs 0.001), and no difference in CMV-specific clone frequencies was seen between villitis of unknown etiology and controls.

Amplification of TCR-beta CDR3 regions from genomic DNA was performed with the immunoSEQ v4 bias-controlled multiplex PCR assay, which was run blinded to group allocation. To estimate nucleated cell and T cell quantities per sample, reference gene primers were included together with the TCR-beta primers. Sequencing of the libraries was performed on an Illumina MiSeq with a 100-cycle paired-end protocol. The authors' analysis ran thus. In the immunoSEQ Analyzer software, diversity and richness were calculated, with richness measured by iChao1 and clonality based on Pielou evenness and Shannon diversity on a 0-1 scale where a higher value means less diversity. Using confidence 3 and substitution 2, CDR3 amino acid sequences together with their V/J genes were queried against VDJdb for CMV, EBV and influenza A specificities. The Morisita-Horn index was used to assess how much TCR-beta amino acid clonotypes overlapped between the villitis of unknown etiology, infectious villitis and control repertoires. In TCRdb, the immuneACCESS table is reduced to in-frame sequences with V and J assigned. These tables do not hold every clone; where another copy was compared, an unresolved V gene accounts for under half, and the others remain unexplained. That table is the source of V, J and clone size, and D and trimming were worked out from the DNA. The sample table lists about 1,500 clones, around 80% of them with a count of one. 7.8% of the sample is held by the ten biggest clonotypes.

The rearranged chain carries TRBV19 and TRBJ2-7; no D gene call is confident. This clonotype was obtained from a human patient with villitis of unknown etiology; the placental T cells may come from both mother and fetus. Input material: placental tissue containing maternal and fetal cells. The DNA sequence is TGTGCCAGTAGTATATTCGCTGGGACCTACGAGCAGTACTTC. Protein translation: CASSIFAGTYEQYF.